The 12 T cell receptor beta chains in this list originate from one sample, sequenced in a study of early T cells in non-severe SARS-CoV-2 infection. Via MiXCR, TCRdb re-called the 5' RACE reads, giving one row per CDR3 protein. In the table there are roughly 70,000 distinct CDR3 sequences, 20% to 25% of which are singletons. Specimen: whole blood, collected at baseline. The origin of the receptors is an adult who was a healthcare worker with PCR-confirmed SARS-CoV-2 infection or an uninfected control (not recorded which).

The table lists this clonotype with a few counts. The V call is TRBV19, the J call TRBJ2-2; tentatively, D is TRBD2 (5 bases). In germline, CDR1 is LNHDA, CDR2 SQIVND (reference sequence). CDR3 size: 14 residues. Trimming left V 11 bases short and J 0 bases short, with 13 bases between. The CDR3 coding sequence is TGTGCCTCGAAAGGACTCGCGAACACCGGGGAGCTGTTTTTT. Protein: CASKGLANTGELFF.

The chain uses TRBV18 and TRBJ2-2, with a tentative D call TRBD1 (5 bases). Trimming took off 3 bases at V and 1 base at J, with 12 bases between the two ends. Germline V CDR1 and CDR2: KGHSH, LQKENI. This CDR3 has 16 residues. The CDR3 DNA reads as TGTGCCAGCTCACCGCAGGGCCTTTTGAACACCGGGGAGCTGTTTTTT. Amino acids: CASSPQGLLNTGELFF. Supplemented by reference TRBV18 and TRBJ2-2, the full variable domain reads NAGVMQNPRHLVRRRGQEARLRCSPMKGHSHVYWYRQLPEEGLKFMVYLQKENIIDESGMPKERFSAEFPKEGPSILRIQQVVRGDSAAYFCASSPQGLLNTGELFFGEGSRLTVL.

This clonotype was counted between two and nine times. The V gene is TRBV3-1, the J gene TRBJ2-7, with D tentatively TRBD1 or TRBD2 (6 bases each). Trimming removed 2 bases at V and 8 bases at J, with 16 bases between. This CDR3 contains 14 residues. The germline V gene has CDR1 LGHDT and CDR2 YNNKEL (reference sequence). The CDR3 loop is CASSQKGGPTKQYF. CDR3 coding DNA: TGTGCCAGCAGCCAAAAGGGGGGACCTACGAAGCAGTACTTC.

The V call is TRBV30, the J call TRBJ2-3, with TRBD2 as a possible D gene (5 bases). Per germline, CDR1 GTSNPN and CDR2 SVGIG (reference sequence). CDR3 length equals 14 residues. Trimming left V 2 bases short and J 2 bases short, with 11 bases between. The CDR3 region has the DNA TGTGCCTGGAGTACCCTGACTACCACAGATACGCAGTATTTT. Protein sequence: CAWSTLTTTDTQYF. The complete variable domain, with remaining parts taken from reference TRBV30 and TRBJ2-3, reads SQTIHQWPATLVQPVGSPLSLECTVEGTSNPNLYWYRQAAGRGLQLLFYSVGIGQISSEVPQNLSASRPQDRQFILSSKKLLLSDSGFYLCAWSTLTTTDTQYFGPGTRLTVL.

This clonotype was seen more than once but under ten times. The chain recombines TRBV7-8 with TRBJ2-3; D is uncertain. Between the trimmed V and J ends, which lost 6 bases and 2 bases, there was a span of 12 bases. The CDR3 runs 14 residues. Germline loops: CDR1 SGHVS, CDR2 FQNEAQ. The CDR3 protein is CASSLSSNTDTQYF. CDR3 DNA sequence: TGTGCCAGCAGTCTTAGCTCTAACACAGATACGCAGTATTTT.

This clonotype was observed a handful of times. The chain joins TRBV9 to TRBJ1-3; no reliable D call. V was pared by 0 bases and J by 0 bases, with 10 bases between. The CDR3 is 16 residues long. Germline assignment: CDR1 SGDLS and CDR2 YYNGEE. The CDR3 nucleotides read TGTGCCAGCAGCGTAGACGGAATCTACTCTGGAAACACCATATATTTT. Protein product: CASSVDGIYSGNTIYF.

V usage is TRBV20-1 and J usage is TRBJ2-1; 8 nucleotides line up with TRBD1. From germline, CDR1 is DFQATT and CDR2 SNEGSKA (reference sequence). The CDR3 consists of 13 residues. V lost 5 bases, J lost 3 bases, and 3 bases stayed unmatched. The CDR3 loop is CSAQDRDYNEQFF. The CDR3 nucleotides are TGCAGTGCTCAGGACAGGGACTACAATGAGCAGTTCTTC.

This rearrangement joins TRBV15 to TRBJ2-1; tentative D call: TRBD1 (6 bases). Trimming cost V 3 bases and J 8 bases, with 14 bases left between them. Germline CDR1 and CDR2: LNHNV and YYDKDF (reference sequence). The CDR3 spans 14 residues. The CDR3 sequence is CATSRLTGVYEQFF. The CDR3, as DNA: TGTGCCACCAGCAGGCTGACAGGCGTGTATGAGCAGTTCTTC.

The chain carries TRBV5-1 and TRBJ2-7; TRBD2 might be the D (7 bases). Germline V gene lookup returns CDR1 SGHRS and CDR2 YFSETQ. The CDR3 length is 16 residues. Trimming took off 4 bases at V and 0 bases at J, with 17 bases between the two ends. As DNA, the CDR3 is TGCGCCAGCAGCCAGACCGGGGGGCAGGGCTCCTACGAGCAGTACTTC. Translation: CASSQTGGQGSYEQYF.

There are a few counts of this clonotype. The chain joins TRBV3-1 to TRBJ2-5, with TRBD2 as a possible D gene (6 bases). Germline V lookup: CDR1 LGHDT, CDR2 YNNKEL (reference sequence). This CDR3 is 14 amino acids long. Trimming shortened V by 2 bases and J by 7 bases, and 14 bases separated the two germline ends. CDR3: CASSQPLATATQYF. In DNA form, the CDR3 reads TGTGCCAGCAGCCAACCACTAGCTACGGCGACCCAGTACTTC.

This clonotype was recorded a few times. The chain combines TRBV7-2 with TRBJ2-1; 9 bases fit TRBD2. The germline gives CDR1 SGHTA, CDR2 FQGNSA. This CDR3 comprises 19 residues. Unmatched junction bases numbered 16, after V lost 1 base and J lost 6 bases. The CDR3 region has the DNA TGTGCCAGCAGCTTAGAGAGCGGGGGGTGGACAGTAAACGTCAATGAGCAGTTCTTC. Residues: CASSLESGGWTVNVNEQFF.

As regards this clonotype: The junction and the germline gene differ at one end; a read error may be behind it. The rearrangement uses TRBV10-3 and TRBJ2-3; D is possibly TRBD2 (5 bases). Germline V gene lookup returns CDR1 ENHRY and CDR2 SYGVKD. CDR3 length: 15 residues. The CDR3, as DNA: TGTGCCATCAGTGAGTCGTGGGTGCGTTGGAGCGGCCGCAGTTTT. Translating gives CAISESWVRWSGRSF.